This passage covers 13 T cell receptor beta chains from one sample sequenced in a study of T cells in Graves' hyperthyroidism and ophthalmopathy. Amplification yielded TCR beta CDR3 regions, with RNA transcripts as the source. The TCR CDR3 was amplified in a first-round RT-PCR using the HTBI primer set. TCRdb redid the calling of the multiplex PCR reads with MiXCR, one entry per CDR3 protein. Of over 700,000 distinct CDR3 sequences detected, about 17% appear once; the ten largest clones hold approximately 15%. The material sequenced was blood. These receptor sequences come from a woman aged 45-60 years with Graves' hyperthyroidism that later progressed to Graves' ophthalmopathy.

The chain carries TRBV9 and TRBJ1-5; D is uncertain. The germline V and J ends were trimmed by 4 bases and 7 bases, with 12 bases remaining between them. Germline CDR1 is SGDLS and CDR2 is YYNGEE. The CDR3 covers 13 residues. The CDR3 DNA reads TGTGCCAGCAGCCCGGGAGGTGAACAGCCCCAGCATTTT. Translating gives CASSPGGEQPQHF.

This clonotype was found a few times. This chain uses TRBV6-1 with TRBJ1-1; 7 nucleotides align to TRBD1. Trimming removed 6 bases from V and 8 bases from J; junction bases left unmatched: 9. This CDR3 region has 13 residues. Per the germline V gene, CDR1 is MNHNS and CDR2 is SASEGT. CDR3 sequence reads: CASRSTGAREAFF. For the CDR3, the DNA is TGTGCCAGCAGGTCCACAGGGGCCCGGGAAGCTTTCTTT.

The V gene is TRBV3-1, the J gene TRBJ1-6; 11 nucleotides match TRBD1. Looked up from germline, CDR1 is LGHDT and CDR2 is YNNKEL (reference sequence). J lost 6 bases, V lost 2 bases, and 6 bases had no gene match. The CDR3 has 17 residues. The CDR3 DNA follows: TGTGCCAGCAGCCAACCGGGACAGGGGGTTGGTAATTCACCCCTCCACTTT. Translated: CASSQPGQGVGNSPLHF.

This clonotype was seen ten or more times. This chain connects TRBV20-1 to TRBJ2-7; 8 bases map to TRBD1. V shed 4 bases, J shed 3 bases, and the junction held 2 bases outside the gene matches. CDR1 and CDR2 (germline): DFQATT, SNEGSKA (reference sequence). This CDR3 contains 12 residues. The CDR3 DNA sequence: TGCAGTGCTACGGGACAGGACTACGAGCAGTACTTC. It codes for CSATGQDYEQYF.

V gene TRBV6-2 or TRBV6-3 combines with J gene TRBJ2-3; D is possibly TRBD1 (6 bases). CDR3 length: 15 amino acids. Germline CDR1 MNHEY, CDR2 SVGEGT. The V and J ends lost 6 bases and 2 bases respectively, with 15 bases between them. This chain's CDR3 is CASRGPGTFTDTQYF. CDR3 DNA sequence: TGTGCCAGCAGGGGACCCGGGACATTCACAGATACGCAGTATTTT.

The chain joins TRBV19 to TRBJ2-5; TRBD1 matches 8 bases. With V trimmed by 2 bases and J by 1 base, 3 bases remained unmatched. Germline V gene sequence: CDR1 LNHDA, CDR2 SQIVND (reference sequence). This CDR3 spans 15 amino acids. The CDR3 coding sequence is TGTGCCAGTAGTATACTTGGGACAGGCCAAGAGACCCAGTACTTC. The encoded protein is CASSILGTGQETQYF.

The chain combines TRBV5-4 with TRBJ2-1, with D perhaps TRBD1 (6 bases). The CDR3 sequence is 15 residues long. Trimming cost V 2 bases and J 4 bases, with 13 bases left between them. In germline, CDR1 is SGHNT, CDR2 YYREEE (reference sequence). The CDR3 DNA is TGTGCCAGCAGCTTAGGGACAAATTCATACAATGAGCAGTTCTTC. This encodes CASSLGTNSYNEQFF.

This clonotype was recorded many times. This sequence joins TRBV6-5 and TRBJ2-3, with TRBD2 identical over 9 bases. V was pared by 2 bases and J by 2 bases, with 8 bases of the junction left unmatched. Germline values: CDR1 MNHEY, CDR2 SVGAGI. The CDR3 covers 17 residues. The CDR3 DNA is TGTGCCAGCAGTTACAGGGGTAGCGGGGGCCACACAGATACGCAGTATTTT. Its translation: CASSYRGSGGHTDTQYF.

In its sample, this clonotype was seen many times. The J gene is TRBJ1-2, the V gene TRBV3-1; tentative D call: TRBD1 (5 bases). The CDR3 consists of 13 residues. Germline CDR1 and CDR2: LGHDT and YNNKEL (reference sequence). Trimming stripped 1 base from V and 4 bases from J, with 7 bases between. This CDR3 reads CASSQGGRYGYTF. The DNA of the CDR3 is TGTGCCAGCAGCCAAGGGGGACGCTATGGCTACACCTTC.

The sample holds a few counts of this clonotype. The V gene is TRBV11-2, the J gene TRBJ2-2; TRBD1 matches 8 bases. The V gene's germline CDR1 is SGHAT and CDR2 FQNNGV. V shed 4 bases and J 3 bases; nucleotides not matched to a gene: 4. The CDR3 is made up of 15 amino acids. As DNA, the CDR3 is TGTGCCAGCAGCTCGTGGACAGGGTACACCGGGGAGCTGTTTTTT. Its protein is CASSSWTGYTGELFF.

This clonotype was seen repeatedly, ten times or more. The rearrangement links TRBV11-3 to TRBJ2-1; D gene ambiguous. The germline V gene encodes CDR1 SGHNT and CDR2 YENEEA. V lost 5 bases, J lost 5 bases, and 16 bases lay in between. The CDR3 contains 15 residues. DNA for the CDR3: TGTGCCAGCAGCACGAACAGAGAGTGGGACAATGAGCAGTTCTTC. It specifies CASSTNREWDNEQFF.

This clonotype has at least ten counts. The CDR3 spells CASSLGSVATEAFF. CDR3 bases: TGTGCCAGCAGTTTAGGCAGCGTCGCCACTGAAGCTTTCTTT. This chain connects TRBV27 to TRBJ1-1; D call uncertain. Trimming shortened V by 2 bases and J by 4 bases, and 11 bases separated the two germline ends. The CDR3 extends over 14 amino acids. CDR1 is MNHEY, CDR2 SMNVEV, per germline (reference sequence).

The chain couples TRBV2 to TRBJ1-1, with a possible D match to TRBD1 (6 bases). Germline V CDR1 and CDR2: SNHLY, FYNNEI. The CDR3 covers 14 residues. V gave up 5 bases and J gave up 1 base, with 11 bases separating them. The CDR3 DNA reads TGTGCCAGCAGTCGGGGGCGCTGGAACACTGAAGCTTTCTTT. Translation gives CASSRGRWNTEAFF.